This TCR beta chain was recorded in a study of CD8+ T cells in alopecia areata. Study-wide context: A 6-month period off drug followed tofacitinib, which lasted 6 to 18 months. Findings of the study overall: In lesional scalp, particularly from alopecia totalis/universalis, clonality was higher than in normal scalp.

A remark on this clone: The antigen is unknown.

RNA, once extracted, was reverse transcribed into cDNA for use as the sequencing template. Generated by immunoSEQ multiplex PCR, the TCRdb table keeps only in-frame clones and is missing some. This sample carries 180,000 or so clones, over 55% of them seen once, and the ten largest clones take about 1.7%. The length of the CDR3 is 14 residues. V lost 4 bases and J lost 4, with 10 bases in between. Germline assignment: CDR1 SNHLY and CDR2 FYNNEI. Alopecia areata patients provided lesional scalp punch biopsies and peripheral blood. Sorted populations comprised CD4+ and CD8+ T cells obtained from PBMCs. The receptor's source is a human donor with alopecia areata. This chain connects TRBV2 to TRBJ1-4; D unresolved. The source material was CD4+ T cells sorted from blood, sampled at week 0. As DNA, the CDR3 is TGTGCCAGCAGTGTGTTACTCCGTAATGAAAAACTGTTTTTT. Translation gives CASSVLLRNEKLFF. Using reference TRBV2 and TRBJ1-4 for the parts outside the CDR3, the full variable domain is EPEVTQTPSHQVTQMGQEVILRCVPISNHLYFYWYRQILGQKVEFLVSFYNNEISEKSEIFDDQFSVERPDGSNFTLKIRSTKLEDSAMYFCASSVLLRNEKLFFGSGTQLSVL.